These T cell receptor beta chains were read from a single sample in a study of blood T cell repertoires in COVID-19. The data were produced by immunoSEQ multiplex PCR, yet TCRdb's version contains in-frame clones alone and is incomplete. The table includes about 250,000 clones, 85% to 90% detected once. The sequencing input was PBMCs or T cells enriched from blood (not recorded which). The receptors shown here come from a young woman with acute COVID-19. The CDR3 runs from the conserved cysteine through the conserved F or W. Fields, in order: D gene, clone size, V gene, J gene, CDR3 DNA, CDR3 protein. A D gene is named only where the DNA matches it firmly. Expanded clones are given a class, and other clones once, few, many or no size at all.

D gene: .; clone size: .; V gene: TRBV7-2; J gene: TRBJ2-1; CDR3 DNA: TGTGCCAGCAGCTTAAGGCCAGCTAGCGAAAGTAAGTTCTTC; CDR3 protein: CASSLRPASESKFF
D gene: .; clone size: .; V gene: TRBV11-2; J gene: TRBJ2-7; CDR3 DNA: TGTGCCAGCAGGCATACATGGGACACGTCCTACGAGCAGTACTTC; CDR3 protein: CASRHTWDTSYEQYF
D gene: .; clone size: few; V gene: TRBV4-1; J gene: TRBJ2-7; CDR3 DNA: TGCGCCAGCAGCCAGACACAGTCCTACGAGCAGTACTTC; CDR3 protein: CASSQTQSYEQYF
D gene: .; clone size: once; V gene: TRBV30; J gene: TRBJ2-2; CDR3 DNA: TGTGCCTGGAGATTCATGTGGCAGTACACCGGGGAGCTGTTTTTT; CDR3 protein: CAWRFMWQYTGELFF
D gene: TRBD2; clone size: .; V gene: TRBV9; J gene: TRBJ2-5; CDR3 DNA: TGTGCCAGCAGCCCGGGGACTAGCACTCTACTAGAGACCCAGTACTTC; CDR3 protein: CASSPGTSTLLETQYF
D gene: .; clone size: .; V gene: TRBV6-1; J gene: TRBJ2-1; CDR3 DNA: TGTGCCAGCAGTGAAGGGGGGGGCACATACAATGAGCAGTTCTTC; CDR3 protein: CASSEGGGTYNEQFF
D gene: TRBD1; clone size: .; V gene: TRBV18; J gene: TRBJ1-3; CDR3 DNA: TGTGCCAGCTCCGACAACAGGGGTCCCTCTGGAAACACCATATATTTT; CDR3 protein: CASSDNRGPSGNTIYF
D gene: .; clone size: once; V gene: TRBV7-9; J gene: TRBJ1-5; CDR3 DNA: TGTGCCAGCAGCTTATCCGGGATCGATCAGCCCCAGCATTTT; CDR3 protein: CASSLSGIDQPQHF
D gene: TRBD2; clone size: .; V gene: TRBV6-5; J gene: TRBJ2-1; CDR3 DNA: TGTGCCAGCAGTTACTCGAGCGGGGCCGGGGGTGAGCAGTTCTTC; CDR3 protein: CASSYSSGAGGEQFF
D gene: .; clone size: once; V gene: TRBV5-5; J gene: TRBJ2-7; CDR3 DNA: TGTGCCAGCAGCTTGGGTGCAGGGGCCATCTACGAGCAGTACTTC; CDR3 protein: CASSLGAGAIYEQYF
D gene: .; clone size: .; V gene: TRBV19; J gene: TRBJ1-2; CDR3 DNA: TGTGCCAGTAGAACGGACTATGGCTACACCTTC; CDR3 protein: CASRTDYGYTF